Listed below are T cell receptor beta chains from one sample, sequenced in a study of cytomegalovirus exposure and HLA in healthy donors. Sequencing was performed with immunoSEQ multiplex PCR; in TCRdb, only in-frame clones are kept and a portion is missing. This sample has approximately 170,000 clones, with approximately 75% found just once. Sequenced sample: PBMCs. All receptors come from a girl under 18 in good health and CMV-seronegative. Both conserved end residues are part of each CDR3. D genes are given only for firm matches. The size field is filled for only some rows; it gives once, few, many or a size class.

clone_size	v_call	j_call	d_call	cdr3_nt	cdr3_aa
NA	TRBV9	TRBJ2-7	NA	TGTGCCAGCAGCGCAGGGGGGTCGGGACCCTACGAGCAGTACTTC	CASSAGGSGPYEQYF
once	TRBV10-1	TRBJ2-7	TRBD2	TGCGCCAGCAGTGTAGGCCGAGATCGTCGGGAGGGAACCTACGAGCAGTACTTC	CASSVGRDRREGTYEQYF
few	TRBV6-6	TRBJ1-1	TRBD1	TGTGCCAGCAGTCCGACAGGGGAAGCTTTCTTT	CASSPTGEAFF
NA	TRBV13	TRBJ2-7	TRBD1	TGTGCCAGCAGCTACCAGACAGGGCTTTCCTACGAGCAGTACTTC	CASSYQTGLSYEQYF
once	TRBV7-9	TRBJ1-2	NA	TGTGCCAGCAGCGCACCACAGGGAACGGGTGGCTACACCTTC	CASSAPQGTGGYTF
few	TRBV30	TRBJ1-2	TRBD1	TGTGCCTCAGAACCCTGGACAGGGGCGGATGGCTACACCTTC	CASEPWTGADGYTF
NA	TRBV6-4	TRBJ2-1	TRBD2	TGTGCCAGCAGTGACTCTGGGACTAGCGGTTCCAATGAGCAGTTCTTC	CASSDSGTSGSNEQFF
once	TRBV5-1	TRBJ2-7	NA	TGCGCCAGCAGCTTGGCCGGGGAGGAGTACGAGCAGTACTTC	CASSLAGEEYEQYF
NA	TRBV30	TRBJ1-1	NA	TGTGCCTGGAGAGGAAGGGGATCGAACACTAAAGCTTTCTTT	CAWRGRGSNTKAFF
NA	TRBV30	TRBJ1-3	NA	TGTGCCTGGACTGACAGCTCTGGAAACACCATATATTTT	CAWTDSSGNTIYF
NA	TRBV7-9	TRBJ1-5	NA	TGTGCCAGCAGCTTAGGGCCCCTTAATCAGCCCCAGCATTTT	CASSLGPLNQPQHF